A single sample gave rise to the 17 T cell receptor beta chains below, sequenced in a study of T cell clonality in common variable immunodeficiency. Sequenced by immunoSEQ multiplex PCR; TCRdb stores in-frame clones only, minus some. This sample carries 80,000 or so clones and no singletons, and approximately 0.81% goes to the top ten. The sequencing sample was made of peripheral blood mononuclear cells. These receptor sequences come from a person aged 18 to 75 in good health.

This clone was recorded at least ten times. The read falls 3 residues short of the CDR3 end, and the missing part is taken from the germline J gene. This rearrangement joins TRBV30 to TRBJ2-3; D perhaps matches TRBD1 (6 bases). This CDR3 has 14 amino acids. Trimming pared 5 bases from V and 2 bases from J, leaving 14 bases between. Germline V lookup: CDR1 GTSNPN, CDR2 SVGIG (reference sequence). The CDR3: CAWVPGHNTDTQYF. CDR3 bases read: TGTGCCTGGGTACCGGGACATAACACAGATACG.

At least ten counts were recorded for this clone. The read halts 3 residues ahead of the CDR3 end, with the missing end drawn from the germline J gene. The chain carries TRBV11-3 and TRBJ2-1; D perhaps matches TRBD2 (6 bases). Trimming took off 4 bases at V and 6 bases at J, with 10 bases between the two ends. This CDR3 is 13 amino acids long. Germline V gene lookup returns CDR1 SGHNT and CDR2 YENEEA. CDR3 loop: CASSSQGGNEQFF. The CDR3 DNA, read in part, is TGTGCCAGCAGCTCCCAGGGAGGCAATGAG.

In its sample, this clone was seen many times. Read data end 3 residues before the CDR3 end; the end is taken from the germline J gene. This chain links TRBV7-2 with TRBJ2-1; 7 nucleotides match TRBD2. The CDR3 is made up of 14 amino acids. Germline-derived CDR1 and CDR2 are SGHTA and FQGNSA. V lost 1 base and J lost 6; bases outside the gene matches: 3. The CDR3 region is CASSLDPGGNEQFF. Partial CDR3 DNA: TGTGCCAGCAGCTTAGACCCGGGGGGCAATGAG.

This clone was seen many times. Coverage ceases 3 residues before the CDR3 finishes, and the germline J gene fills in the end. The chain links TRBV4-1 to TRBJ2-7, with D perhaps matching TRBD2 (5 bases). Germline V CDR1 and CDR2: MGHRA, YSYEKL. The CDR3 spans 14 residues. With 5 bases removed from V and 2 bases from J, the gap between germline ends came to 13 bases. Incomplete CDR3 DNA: TGCGCCAGCAGCATAGACACCGGGGCCTACGAG. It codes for CASSIDTGAYE. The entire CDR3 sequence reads CASSIDTGAYEQYF.

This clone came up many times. CDR3 sequence reads: CASSLVSEETQYF. The DNA read from the CDR3 is TGTGCCAGCAGCTTGGTGTCAGAAGAGACC. The J gene is TRBJ2-5, the V gene TRBV5-6; no reliable D call. The missing CDR3 end, 3 residues past where the read stops, is filled in from the germline J gene. CDR1 is SGHDT and CDR2 is YYEEEE in the germline V gene. The ends were cut back, 0 bases at V and 3 bases at J, with 6 bases in the middle. This CDR3 is built from 13 residues.

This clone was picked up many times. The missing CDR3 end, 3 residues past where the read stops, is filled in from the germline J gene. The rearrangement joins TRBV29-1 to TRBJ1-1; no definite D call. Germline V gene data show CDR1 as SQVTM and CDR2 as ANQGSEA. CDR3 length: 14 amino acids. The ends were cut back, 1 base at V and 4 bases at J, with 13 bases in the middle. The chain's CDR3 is CSVEVPGPVTEAFF. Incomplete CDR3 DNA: TGCAGCGTTGAAGTACCAGGCCCGGTCACTGAA. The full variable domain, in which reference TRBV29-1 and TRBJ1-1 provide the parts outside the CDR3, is SAVISQKPSRDICQRGTSLTIQCQVDSQVTMMFWYRQQPGQSLTLIATANQGSEATYESGFVIDKFPISRPNLTFSTLTVSNMSPEDSSIYLCSVEVPGPVTEAFFGQGTRLTVV.

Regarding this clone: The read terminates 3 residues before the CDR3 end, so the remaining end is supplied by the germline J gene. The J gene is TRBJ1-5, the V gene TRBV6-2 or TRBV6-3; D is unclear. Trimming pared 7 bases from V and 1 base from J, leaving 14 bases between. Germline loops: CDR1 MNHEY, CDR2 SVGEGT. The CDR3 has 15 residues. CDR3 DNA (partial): TGTGCCAGCACCATCCGTACGGGGAGCAATCAGCCC. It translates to CASTIRTGSNQP. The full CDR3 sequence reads CASTIRTGSNQPQHF.

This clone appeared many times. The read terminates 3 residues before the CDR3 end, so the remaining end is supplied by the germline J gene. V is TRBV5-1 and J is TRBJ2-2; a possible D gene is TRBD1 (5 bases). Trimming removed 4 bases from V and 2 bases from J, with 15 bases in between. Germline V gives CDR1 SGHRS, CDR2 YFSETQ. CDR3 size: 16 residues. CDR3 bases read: TGCGCCAGCAGCCTTTTGGACACCATCAACACCGGGGAG. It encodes CASSLLDTINTGE. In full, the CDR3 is CASSLLDTINTGELFF.

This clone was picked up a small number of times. Here the CDR3 reads CASSLKRGLVHEQYF. CDR3 DNA (partial): TGTGCCAGCAGCTTAAAACGGGGACTAGTTCACGAG. This chain uses TRBV5-4 with TRBJ2-7, with 8 bases fitting TRBD2. With the read ending 3 residues before the CDR3 end, the germline J gene is used to fill in that end. The CDR3 spans 15 residues. Germline CDR1 and CDR2: SGHNT and YYREEE (reference sequence). Trimming removed 2 bases from V and 5 bases from J; junction bases left unmatched: 9.

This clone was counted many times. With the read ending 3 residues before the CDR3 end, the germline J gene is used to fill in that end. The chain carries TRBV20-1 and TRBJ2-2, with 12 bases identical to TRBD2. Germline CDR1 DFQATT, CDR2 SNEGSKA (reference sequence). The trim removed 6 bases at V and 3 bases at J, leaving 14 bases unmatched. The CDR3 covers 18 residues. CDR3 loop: CSAHKTSGSRWYTGELFF. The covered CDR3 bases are TGCAGTGCCCATAAGACTAGCGGGAGTCGTTGGTACACCGGGGAG.

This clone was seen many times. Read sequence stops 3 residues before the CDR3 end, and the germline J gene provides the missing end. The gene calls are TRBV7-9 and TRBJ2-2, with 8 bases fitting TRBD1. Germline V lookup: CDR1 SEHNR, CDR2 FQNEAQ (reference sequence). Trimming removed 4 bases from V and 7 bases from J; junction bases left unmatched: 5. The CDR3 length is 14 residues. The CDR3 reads CASSSQGAGGELFF. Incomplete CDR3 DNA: TGTGCCAGCAGCTCTCAGGGGGCTGGCGGGGAG.

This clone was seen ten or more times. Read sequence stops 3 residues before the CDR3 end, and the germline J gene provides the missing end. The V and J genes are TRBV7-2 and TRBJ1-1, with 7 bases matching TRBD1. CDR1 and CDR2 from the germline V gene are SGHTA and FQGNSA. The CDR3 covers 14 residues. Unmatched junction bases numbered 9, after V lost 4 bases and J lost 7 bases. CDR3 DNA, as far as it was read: TGTGCCAGCAGCTCCGGACAGGCCTTCCTTGAA. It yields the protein CASSSGQAFLE. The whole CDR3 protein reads CASSSGQAFLEAFF. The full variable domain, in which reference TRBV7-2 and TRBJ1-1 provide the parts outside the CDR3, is GAGVSQSPSNKVTEKGKDVELRCDPISGHTALYWYRQSLGQGLEFLIYFQGNSAPDKSGLPSDRFSAERTGGSVSTLTIQRTQQEDSAVYLCASSSGQAFLEAFFGQGTRLTVV.

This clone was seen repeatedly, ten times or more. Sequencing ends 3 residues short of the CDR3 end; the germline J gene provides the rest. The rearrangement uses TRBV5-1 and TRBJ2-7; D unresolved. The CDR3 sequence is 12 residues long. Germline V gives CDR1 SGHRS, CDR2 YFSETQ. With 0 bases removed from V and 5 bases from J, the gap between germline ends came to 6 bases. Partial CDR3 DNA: TGCGCCAGCAGCTTGGTCAGTGACGAG. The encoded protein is CASSLVSDE. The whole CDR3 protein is CASSLVSDEQYF.

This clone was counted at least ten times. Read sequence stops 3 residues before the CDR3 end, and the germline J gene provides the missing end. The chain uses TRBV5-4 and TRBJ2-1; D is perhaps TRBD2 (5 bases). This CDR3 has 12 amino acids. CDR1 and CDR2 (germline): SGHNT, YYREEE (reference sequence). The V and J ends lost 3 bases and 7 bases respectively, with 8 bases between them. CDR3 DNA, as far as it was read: TGTGCCAGCAGCTCTCTAGCAAATGAG. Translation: CASSSLANE. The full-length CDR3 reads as CASSSLANEQFF.

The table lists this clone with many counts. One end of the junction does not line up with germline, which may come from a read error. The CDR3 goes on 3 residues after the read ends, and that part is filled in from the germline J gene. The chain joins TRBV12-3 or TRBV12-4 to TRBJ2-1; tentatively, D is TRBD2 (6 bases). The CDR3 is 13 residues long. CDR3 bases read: TGCGCCAGCAGTGAGCTTGGGGGGAATGAG. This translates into CASSELGGNE. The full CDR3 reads CASSELGGNEQFF.

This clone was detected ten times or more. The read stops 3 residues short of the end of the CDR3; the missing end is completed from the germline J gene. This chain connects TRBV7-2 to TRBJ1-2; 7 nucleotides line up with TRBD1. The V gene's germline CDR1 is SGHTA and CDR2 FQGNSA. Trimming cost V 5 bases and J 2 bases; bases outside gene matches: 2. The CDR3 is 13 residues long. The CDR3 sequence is CASSRDSNYGYTF. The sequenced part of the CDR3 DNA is TGTGCCAGCAGCCGGGACAGCAACTATGGC.

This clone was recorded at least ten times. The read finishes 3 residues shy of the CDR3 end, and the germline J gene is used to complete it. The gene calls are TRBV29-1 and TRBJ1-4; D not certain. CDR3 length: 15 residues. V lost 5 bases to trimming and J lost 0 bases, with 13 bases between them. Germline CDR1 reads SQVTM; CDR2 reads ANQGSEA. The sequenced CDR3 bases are TGCAGCGTTATGGGCCACCAAGCAACTAATGAAAAA. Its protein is CSVMGHQATNEK. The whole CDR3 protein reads CSVMGHQATNEKLFF.